The 9 T cell receptor beta chains given below trace back to one sample, sequenced in a study of T cell responses to AZD1222 COVID-19 vaccine (dated by TCRdb to the early 2020s). Reading the label with the study, this specimen's time point is: about 28 days (+/-7) after the second vaccine dose. Receptor libraries were prepared by the immunoSEQ multiplex PCR assay. Here the immuneACCESS table is served through TCRdb, limited to in-frame sequences with V and J called. Missing clones are a known gap in these copies; in checked studies unresolved V genes cover under half, and the rest lacks a known reason. This sample comprises 110,000 or so clones, approximately 90% of them detected only once. The ten largest clonotypes hold 3.5% of the sample. The sample was peripheral blood, taken 28 days after the second AZD1222 dose. Receptors originate from an adult who received the AZD1222 COVID-19 vaccine.

The chain carries TRBV5-1 and TRBJ2-3; D not certain. This CDR3 is 14 amino acids long. Germline-derived CDR1 and CDR2 are SGHRS and YFSETQ. Trimming took 3 bases from V and 2 from J, leaving 10 bases between them. The CDR3 loop is CASSSSAITDTQYF. The DNA of the CDR3 is TGCGCCAGCAGCTCGTCAGCGATCACAGATACGCAGTATTTT.

The chain is built from TRBV6-5 and TRBJ2-7; D is unresolved. Between the trimmed V and J ends, which lost 5 bases and 4 bases, there was a span of 12 bases. The CDR3 spans 13 residues. Germline V gene lookup returns CDR1 MNHEY and CDR2 SVGAGI. As DNA, the CDR3 is TGTGCCAGCAGTCCATCCGACGCATACGAGCAGTACTTC. Translating it yields CASSPSDAYEQYF.

CDR3 loop: CASSPFVQGYEQYF. CDR3 coding DNA: TGTGCCAGCTCACCCTTTGTACAGGGCTACGAGCAGTACTTC. The genes are TRBV6-5 and TRBJ2-7; D is possibly TRBD1 (6 bases). This CDR3 comprises 14 residues. From germline, CDR1 is MNHEY and CDR2 SVGAGI. The ends were cut back, 8 bases at V and 3 bases at J, with 17 bases in the middle.

V usage is TRBV5-1 and J usage is TRBJ1-1; 8 bases are a match to TRBD1. CDR3 size: 17 residues. CDR1 and CDR2 from the germline V gene are SGHRS and YFSETQ. V gave up 0 bases and J gave up 4 bases; unmatched junction bases: 11. For the CDR3, the DNA is TGCGCCAGCAGCTTGGTCGGTCCAGGTACAGGGGGCACTGAAGCTTTCTTT. Translating gives CASSLVGPGTGGTEAFF.

V and J are TRBV27 and TRBJ2-6; perhaps D is TRBD1 or TRBD2 (6 bases each). The CDR3 is 17 residues long. Trimming stripped 2 bases from V and 0 bases from J, with 11 bases between. Germline CDR1 and CDR2: MNHEY and SMNVEV (reference sequence). The CDR3 sequence: CASSLSRGVSGANVLTF. Written as DNA, the CDR3 is TGTGCCAGCAGTTTAAGTAGGGGGGTCTCTGGGGCCAACGTCCTGACTTTC.

The chain combines TRBV28 with TRBJ1-5; 7 nucleotides match TRBD1. There are 14 residues in the CDR3. J gave up 11 bases and V 4 bases, and 11 bases lay outside the gene matches. The V gene's germline CDR1 is MDHEN and CDR2 SYDVKM. The CDR3 protein is CASSSPDRVGSQHF. CDR3 DNA sequence: TGTGCCAGCAGTTCCCCAGACAGGGTGGGGTCCCAGCATTTT.

The chain uses TRBV5-4 and TRBJ2-1; 8 bases fit TRBD2. The germline gives CDR1 SGHNT, CDR2 YYREEE (reference sequence). The junction had 4 bases not matched to a gene; V was cut back by 0 bases and J by 5 bases. This CDR3 has 15 residues. CDR3 region: CASSLEGTRNNEQFF. CDR3 sequence (DNA): TGTGCCAGCAGCTTGGAGGGGACTAGAAACAATGAGCAGTTCTTC.

V gene TRBV7-2 combines with J gene TRBJ2-2; 7 nucleotides line up with TRBD1. V trimming: 5 bases; J trimming: 1 base; junction bases outside the gene matches: 10. The CDR3 has 17 residues. CDR1 is SGHTA and CDR2 is FQGNSA in the germline V gene. DNA of the CDR3: TGTGCCAGCAGCCCACGTCCGGGACAGAGGAACACCGGGGAGCTGTTTTTT. It yields the protein CASSPRPGQRNTGELFF.

V and J are TRBV12-3 or TRBV12-4 and TRBJ1-1; a possible D gene is TRBD1 (5 bases). V was shortened by 5 bases and J by 2 bases, with 6 bases between the two germline ends. The CDR3 is 12 amino acids. In nucleotides, the CDR3 is TGTGCCAGCAGTGGGACCAACACTGAAGCTTTCTTT. The encoded protein is CASSGTNTEAFF.